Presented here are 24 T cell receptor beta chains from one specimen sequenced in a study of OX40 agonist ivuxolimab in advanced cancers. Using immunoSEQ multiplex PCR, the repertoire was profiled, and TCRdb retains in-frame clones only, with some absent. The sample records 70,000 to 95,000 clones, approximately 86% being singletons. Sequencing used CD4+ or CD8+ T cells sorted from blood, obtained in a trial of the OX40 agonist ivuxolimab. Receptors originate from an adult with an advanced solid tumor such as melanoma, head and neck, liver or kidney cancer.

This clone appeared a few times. CDR3 nucleotide sequence: TGCGCCAGCAGCCAAGAGACCGACATCACAGATACGCAGTATTTT. It codes for CASSQETDITDTQYF. This rearrangement joins TRBV4-3 to TRBJ2-3, with D unclear. CDR1 is LGHNA, CDR2 YSLEER, per germline. Deletions cut 0 bases from V and 2 bases from J, with 9 bases between. This CDR3 region has 15 residues.

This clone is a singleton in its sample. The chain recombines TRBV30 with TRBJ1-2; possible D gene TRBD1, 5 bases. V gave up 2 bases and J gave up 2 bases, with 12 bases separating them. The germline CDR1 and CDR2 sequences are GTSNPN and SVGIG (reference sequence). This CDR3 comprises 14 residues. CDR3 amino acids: CAWSPGLGNYGYTF. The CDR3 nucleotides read TGTGCCTGGAGTCCAGGGTTGGGGAACTATGGCTACACCTTC.

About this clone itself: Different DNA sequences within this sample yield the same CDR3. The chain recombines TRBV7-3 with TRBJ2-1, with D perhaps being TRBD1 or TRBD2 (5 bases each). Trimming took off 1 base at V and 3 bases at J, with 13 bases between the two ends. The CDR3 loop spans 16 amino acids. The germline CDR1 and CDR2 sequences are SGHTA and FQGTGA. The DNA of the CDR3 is TGTGCCAGCAGCTTAAATGGGGGTCGGGACTACAATGAGCAGTTCTTC. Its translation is CASSLNGGRDYNEQFF.

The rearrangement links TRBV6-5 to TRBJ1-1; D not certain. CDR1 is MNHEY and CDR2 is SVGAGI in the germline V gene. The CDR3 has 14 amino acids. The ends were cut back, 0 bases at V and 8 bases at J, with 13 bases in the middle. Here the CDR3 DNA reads TGTGCCAGCAGTTACTCGAGAAGGGTGGAGGAAGCTTTCTTT. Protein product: CASSYSRRVEEAFF.

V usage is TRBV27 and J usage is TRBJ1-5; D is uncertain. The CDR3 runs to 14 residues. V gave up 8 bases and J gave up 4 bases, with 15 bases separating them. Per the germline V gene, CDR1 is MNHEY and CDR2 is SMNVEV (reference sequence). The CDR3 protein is CASGIKGGNQPQHF. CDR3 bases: TGTGCCAGCGGTATAAAGGGTGGGAATCAGCCCCAGCATTTT.

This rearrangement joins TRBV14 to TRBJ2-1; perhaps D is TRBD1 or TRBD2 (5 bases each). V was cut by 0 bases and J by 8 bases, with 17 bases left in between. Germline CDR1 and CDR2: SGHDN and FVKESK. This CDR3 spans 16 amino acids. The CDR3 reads CASSQDPGRRNDEQFF. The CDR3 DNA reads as TGTGCCAGCAGCCAAGATCCGGGACGAAGGAACGATGAGCAGTTCTTC.

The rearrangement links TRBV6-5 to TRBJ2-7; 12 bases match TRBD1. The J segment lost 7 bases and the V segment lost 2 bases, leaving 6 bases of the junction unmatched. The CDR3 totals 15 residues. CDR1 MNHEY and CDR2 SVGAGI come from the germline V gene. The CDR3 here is CASSYGGTGGDEQYF. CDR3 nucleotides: TGTGCCAGCAGTTACGGTGGGACAGGGGGCGATGAGCAGTACTTC.

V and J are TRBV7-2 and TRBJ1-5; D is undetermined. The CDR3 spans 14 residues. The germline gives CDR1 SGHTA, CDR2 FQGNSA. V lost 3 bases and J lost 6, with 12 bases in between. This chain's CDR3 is CASSFLDGFQPQHF. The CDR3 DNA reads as TGTGCCAGCAGCTTTTTGGACGGCTTTCAGCCCCAGCATTTT.

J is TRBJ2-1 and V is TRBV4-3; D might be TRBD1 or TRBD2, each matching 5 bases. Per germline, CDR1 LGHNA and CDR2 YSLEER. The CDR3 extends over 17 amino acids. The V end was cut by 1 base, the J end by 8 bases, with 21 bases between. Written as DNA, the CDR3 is TGCGCCAGCAGCCAAGGTTCCTACGGGACCGAAGGCGATGAGCAGTTCTTC. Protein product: CASSQGSYGTEGDEQFF.

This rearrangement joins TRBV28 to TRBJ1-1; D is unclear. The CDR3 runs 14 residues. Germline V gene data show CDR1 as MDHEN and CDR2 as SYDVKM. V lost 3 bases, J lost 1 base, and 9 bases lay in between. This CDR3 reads CASSFNGWNTEAFF. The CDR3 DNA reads TGTGCCAGCAGTTTTAACGGTTGGAACACTGAAGCTTTCTTT. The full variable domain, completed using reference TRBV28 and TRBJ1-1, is DVKVTQSSRYLVKRTGEKVFLECVQDMDHENMFWYRQDPGLGLRLIYFSYDVKMKEKGDIPEGYSVSREKKERFSLILESASTNQTSMYLCASSFNGWNTEAFFGQGTRLTVV.

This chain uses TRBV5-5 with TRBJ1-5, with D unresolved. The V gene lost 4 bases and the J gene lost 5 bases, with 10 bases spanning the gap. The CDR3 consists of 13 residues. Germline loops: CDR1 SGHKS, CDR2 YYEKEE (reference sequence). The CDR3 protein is CASSVQWDQPQHF. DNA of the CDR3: TGTGCCAGCAGCGTACAGTGGGATCAGCCCCAGCATTTT.

The CDR3 bases are TGTGCCAGCACCACTGGGGGTGAAGGACTAGCTTACACCGGGGAGCTGTTTTTT. Its translation is CASTTGGEGLAYTGELFF. This chain links TRBV9 with TRBJ2-2; 8 bases agree with TRBD2. V lost 6 bases and J lost 3; bases outside the gene matches: 16. This CDR3 comprises 18 residues. CDR1 is SGDLS and CDR2 is YYNGEE in the germline V gene.

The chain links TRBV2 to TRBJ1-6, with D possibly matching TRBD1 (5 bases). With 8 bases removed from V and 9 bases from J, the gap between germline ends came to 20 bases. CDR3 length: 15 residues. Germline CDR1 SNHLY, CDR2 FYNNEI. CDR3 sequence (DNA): TGTGCCAGCCAGCTTGAACGGGGCCCCCCTTCACCCCTCCACTTT. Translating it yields CASQLERGPPSPLHF. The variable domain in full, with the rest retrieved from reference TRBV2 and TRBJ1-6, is EPEVTQTPSHQVTQMGQEVILRCVPISNHLYFYWYRQILGQKVEFLVSFYNNEISEKSEIFDDQFSVERPDGSNFTLKIRSTKLEDSAMYFCASQLERGPPSPLHFGNGTRLTVT.

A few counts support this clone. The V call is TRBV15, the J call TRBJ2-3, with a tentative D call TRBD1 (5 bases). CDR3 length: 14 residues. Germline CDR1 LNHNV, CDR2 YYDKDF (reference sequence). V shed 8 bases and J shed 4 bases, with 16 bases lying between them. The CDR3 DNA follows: TGTGCCACCGCGTGGGGCAGTAGGCCAGATACGCAGTATTTT. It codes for CATAWGSRPDTQYF.

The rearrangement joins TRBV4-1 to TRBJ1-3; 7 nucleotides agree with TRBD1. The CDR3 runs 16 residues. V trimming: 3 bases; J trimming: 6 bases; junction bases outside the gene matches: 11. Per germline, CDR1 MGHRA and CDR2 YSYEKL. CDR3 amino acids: CASSHLYRGGENTIYF. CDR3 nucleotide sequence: TGCGCCAGCAGCCACCTCTACAGGGGAGGTGAAAACACCATATATTTT.

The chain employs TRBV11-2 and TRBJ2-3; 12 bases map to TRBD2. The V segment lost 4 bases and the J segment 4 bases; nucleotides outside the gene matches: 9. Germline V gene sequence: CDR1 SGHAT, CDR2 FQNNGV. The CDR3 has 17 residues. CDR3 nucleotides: TGTGCCAGCAGCTCCCATCCTAGCGGGAGGGCCGCAGATACGCAGTATTTT. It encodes CASSSHPSGRAADTQYF.

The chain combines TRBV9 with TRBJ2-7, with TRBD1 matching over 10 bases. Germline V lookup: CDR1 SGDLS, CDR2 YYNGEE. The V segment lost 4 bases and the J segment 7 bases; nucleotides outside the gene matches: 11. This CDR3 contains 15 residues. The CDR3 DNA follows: TGTGCCAGCAGCTCACAAGACAGGGGGCCAGGGGAGCAGTACTTC. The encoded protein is CASSSQDRGPGEQYF.

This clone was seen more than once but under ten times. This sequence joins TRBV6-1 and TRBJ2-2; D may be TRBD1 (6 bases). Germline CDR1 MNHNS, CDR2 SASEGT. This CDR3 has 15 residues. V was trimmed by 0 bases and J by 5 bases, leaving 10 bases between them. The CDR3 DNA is TGTGCCAGCAGTGAAGCGGGACATCGAACCGGGGAGCTGTTTTTT. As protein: CASSEAGHRTGELFF.

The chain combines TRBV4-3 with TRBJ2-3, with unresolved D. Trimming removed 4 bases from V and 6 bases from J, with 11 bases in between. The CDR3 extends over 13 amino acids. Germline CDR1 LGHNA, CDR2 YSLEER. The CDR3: CASSPESGDTQYF. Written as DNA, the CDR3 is TGCGCCAGCAGCCCCGAATCCGGGGATACGCAGTATTTT.

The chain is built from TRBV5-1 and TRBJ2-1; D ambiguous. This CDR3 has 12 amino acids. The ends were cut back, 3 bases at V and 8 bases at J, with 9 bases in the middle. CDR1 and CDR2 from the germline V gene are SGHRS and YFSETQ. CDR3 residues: CASSSQRYEQFF. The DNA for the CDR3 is TGCGCCAGCAGCTCCCAGAGATATGAGCAGTTCTTC.

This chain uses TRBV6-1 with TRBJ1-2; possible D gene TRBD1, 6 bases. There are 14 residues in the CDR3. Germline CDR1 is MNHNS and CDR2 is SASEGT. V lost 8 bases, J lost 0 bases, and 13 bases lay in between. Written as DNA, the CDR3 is TGTGCCAGCGGGGGGGCAGGGTCTAACTATGGCTACACCTTC. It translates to CASGGAGSNYGYTF.

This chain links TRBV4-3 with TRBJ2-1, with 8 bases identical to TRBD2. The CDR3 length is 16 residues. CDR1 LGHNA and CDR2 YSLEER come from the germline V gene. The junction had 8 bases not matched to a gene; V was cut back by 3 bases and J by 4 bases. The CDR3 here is CASSQLTSGRYNEQFF. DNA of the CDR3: TGCGCCAGCAGCCAGCTTACTAGCGGCAGATACAATGAGCAGTTCTTC.

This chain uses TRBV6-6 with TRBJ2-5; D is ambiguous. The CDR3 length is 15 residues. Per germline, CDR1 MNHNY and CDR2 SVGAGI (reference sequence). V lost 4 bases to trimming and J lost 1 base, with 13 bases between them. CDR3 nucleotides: TGTGCCAGCAGTTTCCGAACCGCGGCCCAAGAGACCCAGTACTTC. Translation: CASSFRTAAQETQYF.

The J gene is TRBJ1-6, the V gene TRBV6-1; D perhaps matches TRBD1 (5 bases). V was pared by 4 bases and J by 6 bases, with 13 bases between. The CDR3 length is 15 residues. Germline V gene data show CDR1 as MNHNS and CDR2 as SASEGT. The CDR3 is CASSVQDGTNSPLHF. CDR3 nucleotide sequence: TGTGCCAGCAGTGTACAGGACGGGACTAATTCACCCCTCCACTTT.